These 27 T cell receptor beta chains share one sample of origin, sequenced in a study of blood T cells in healthy people across ages. The authors ran a second PCR of 7 to 11 cycles using a sample-barcoded 5' primer and a J-beta primer mix. A single record per CDR3 protein comes from TCRdb applying MiXCR to the 5' RACE reads. The sample consists of some 1 million distinct CDR3 sequences, 40% to 55% of them appearing once. The sequencing sample was made of blood. The receptors stem from a woman aged 60 to 75 in good health.

This clonotype was observed a handful of times. The chain is built from TRBV7-7 and TRBJ1-4; weak D call: TRBD1 (5 bases). Trimming shortened V by 4 bases and J by 6 bases, and 12 bases separated the two germline ends. There are 14 residues in the CDR3. The germline gives CDR1 SSHAT, CDR2 FNYEAQ (reference sequence). The CDR3 sequence: CASSSNRTDEKLFF. The CDR3, as DNA: TGTGCCAGCAGCTCAAACAGGACGGATGAAAAACTGTTTTTT. The full variable domain, its missing parts supplied by reference TRBV7-7 and TRBJ1-4, is GAGVSQSPRYKVTKRGQDVTLRCDPISSHATLYWYQQALGQGPEFLTYFNYEAQPDKSGLPSDRFSAERPEGSISTLTIQRTEQRDSAMYRCASSSNRTDEKLFFGSGTQLSVL.

With respect to this clonotype: At one boundary the junction diverges from the germline segment, which might be a read error. This sequence joins TRBV6-5 and TRBJ2-5; 12 bases map to TRBD2. Germline assignment: CDR1 MNHEY and CDR2 SVGAGI. There are 16 residues in the CDR3. The CDR3 sequence is CASRYSSGRAGETQYF. CDR3 DNA: TGTGCCAGCAGGTACTCTAGCGGGAGGGCCGGAGAGACCCAGTACTTC.

This chain links TRBV7-9 with TRBJ1-2; D may be TRBD1 (5 bases). The ends were cut back, 4 bases at V and 7 bases at J, with 10 bases in the middle. Germline CDR1 reads SEHNR; CDR2 reads FQNEAQ (reference sequence). The CDR3 loop spans 12 amino acids. CDR3 in amino acids: CASSYLGGGYTF. The CDR3 bases are TGTGCCAGCAGCTACCTTGGGGGTGGCTACACCTTC.

The table lists this clonotype with many counts. The V and J genes are TRBV29-1 and TRBJ2-6, with D possibly TRBD1 on 5 matching bases. V lost 7 bases and J 2 bases, leaving 9 bases between the germline ends. Germline assignment: CDR1 SQVTM and CDR2 ANQGSEA. The CDR3 consists of 13 residues. The CDR3 DNA reads as TGCAGCGCCCAGGGTGCTGGGGCCAACGTCCTGACTTTC. Amino acids: CSAQGAGANVLTF.

The chain employs TRBV16 and TRBJ1-2, with TRBD1 as a possible D gene (5 bases). The CDR3 consists of 13 residues. CDR1 is KGHSY and CDR2 is FQNENV in the germline V gene. V lost 1 base, J lost 8 bases, and 11 bases lay in between. CDR3 amino acids: CASSQLAGIGYTF. The CDR3 nucleotides read TGTGCCAGCAGCCAATTGGCAGGGATCGGCTACACCTTC. The full variable domain, rest sourced from reference TRBV16 and TRBJ1-2, is GEEVAQTPKHLVRGEGQKAKLYCAPIKGHSYVFWYQQVLKNEFKFLISFQNENVFDETGMPKERFSAKCLPNSPCSLEIQATKLEDSAVYFCASSQLAGIGYTFGSGTRLTVV.

V usage is TRBV9 and J usage is TRBJ2-1; possibly TRBD1 or TRBD2 for D (5 bases each). CDR1 and CDR2 (germline): SGDLS, YYNGEE. The CDR3 runs 14 residues. The germline V and J ends were trimmed by 4 bases and 7 bases, with 15 bases remaining between them. CDR3 in DNA: TGTGCCAGCAGCTCGAGGGGACGGAGTAATGAGCAGTTCTTC. This codes for CASSSRGRSNEQFF.

This clonotype was counted between two and nine times. The J gene is TRBJ2-3, the V gene TRBV6-4; 8 bases fit TRBD2. This CDR3 contains 16 residues. Looked up from germline, CDR1 is MRHNA and CDR2 is SNTAGT. V gave up 4 bases and J gave up 0 bases; unmatched junction bases: 6. This CDR3 reads CASSVAAGGSTDTQYF. For the CDR3, the DNA is TGTGCCAGCAGTGTTGCGGCGGGAGGAAGCACAGATACGCAGTATTTT.

In its sample, this clonotype was seen a few times. The chain employs TRBV10-3 and TRBJ1-2, with a weak D call TRBD1 (5 bases). Germline CDR1 ENHRY, CDR2 SYGVKD. The CDR3 length is 15 residues. V lost 6 bases and J lost 7, with 21 bases in between. In DNA form, the CDR3 reads TGTGCCATCAGAGAGGGGCTCCAAGGAGTCGTTGGCTACACCTTC. This codes for CAIREGLQGVVGYTF.

This chain connects TRBV7-9 to TRBJ2-5, with TRBD2 identical over 14 bases. CDR1 and CDR2 from the germline V gene are SEHNR and FQNEAQ (reference sequence). After removal of 7 bases from V and 4 bases from J, the junction contained 14 bases not matched to a gene. This CDR3 contains 18 residues. CDR3 sequence reads: CASTPWTSGRIMGETQYF. The DNA of the CDR3 is TGTGCCAGCACCCCATGGACTAGCGGGAGGATTATGGGAGAGACCCAGTACTTC.

The rearrangement joins TRBV29-1 to TRBJ2-4; 10 bases agree with TRBD1. V was clipped by 6 bases and J by 2 bases; unmatched bases: 10. Germline CDR1 SQVTM, CDR2 ANQGSEA. The CDR3 consists of 16 residues. CDR3 amino acids: CSVMTGGASPKNIQYF. Written as DNA, the CDR3 is TGCAGCGTGATGACAGGGGGCGCGTCTCCCAAAAACATTCAGTACTTC. Filled out from reference TRBV29-1 and TRBJ2-4, the complete variable domain reads SAVISQKPSRDICQRGTSLTIQCQVDSQVTMMFWYRQQPGQSLTLIATANQGSEATYESGFVIDKFPISRPNLTFSTLTVSNMSPEDSSIYLCSVMTGGASPKNIQYFGAGTRLSVL.

The rearrangement uses TRBV20-1 and TRBJ2-6; 8 bases match TRBD2. Losses at the gene ends were 4 bases for V and 4 bases for J; bases not matched to a gene: 6. Germline loops: CDR1 DFQATT, CDR2 SNEGSKA (reference sequence). This CDR3 contains 15 residues. Here the CDR3 DNA reads TGCAGTGCTACGAGCGGGAGTAACGGGGCCAACGTCCTGACTTTC. This codes for CSATSGSNGANVLTF.

This rearrangement joins TRBV6-1 to TRBJ2-2, with TRBD1 matching 9 bases. CDR1 MNHNS and CDR2 SASEGT come from the germline V gene. The CDR3 extends over 17 amino acids. Trimming took 4 bases from V and 5 from J; bases not matched to a gene: 11. CDR3 region: CASSAHTGGVGTGELFF. CDR3 DNA sequence: TGTGCCAGCAGTGCCCATACAGGGGGCGTAGGAACCGGGGAGCTGTTTTTT.

The chain uses TRBV29-1 and TRBJ2-1, with D unclear. The CDR3 runs 13 residues. Trimming cost V 7 bases and J 5 bases, with 15 bases left between them. Germline CDR1 is SQVTM and CDR2 is ANQGSEA. The CDR3 coding sequence is TGCAGCGCCCCCGGCAGCACCCACAATGAGCAGTTCTTC. Its protein is CSAPGSTHNEQFF.

This clonotype has a handful of counts. The chain combines TRBV20-1 with TRBJ1-1; 7 bases line up with TRBD1. The length of the CDR3 is 16 residues. Unmatched junction bases numbered 11, after V lost 3 bases and J lost 1 base. Germline V lookup: CDR1 DFQATT, CDR2 SNEGSKA (reference sequence). CDR3 sequence reads: CSARGPRGIGNTEAFF. In DNA, the CDR3 is TGCAGTGCTAGGGGACCCAGGGGGATCGGGAACACTGAAGCTTTCTTT.

This clonotype was counted a few times. This chain connects TRBV2 to TRBJ1-6; D is perhaps TRBD1 (6 bases). The CDR3 is 16 residues long. The ends were cut back, 7 bases at V and 9 bases at J, with 22 bases in the middle. From germline, CDR1 is SNHLY and CDR2 FYNNEI. CDR3 coding DNA: TGTGCCAGCACAAAACGTCGGGGGGCAATAGGTTCACCCCTCCACTTT. Its translation is CASTKRRGAIGSPLHF.

This clonotype was counted a few times. The chain combines TRBV29-1 with TRBJ2-1; a possible D gene is TRBD2 (5 bases). This CDR3 is built from 11 residues. In germline, CDR1 is SQVTM, CDR2 ANQGSEA. V was clipped by 4 bases and J by 13 bases, with 14 bases between them. CDR3 DNA: TGCAGCGTTGGCCCGGCGGGTTATCAGTTCTTC. Amino acids: CSVGPAGYQFF.

This chain joins TRBV6-5 and TRBJ2-7; 7 nucleotides match TRBD1. This CDR3 contains 14 residues. Losses at the gene ends were 9 bases for V and 0 bases for J; bases not matched to a gene: 8. Germline CDR1 is MNHEY and CDR2 is SVGAGI. DNA for the CDR3: TGTGCCAGTATGAACAGGGGATTCTCCTACGAGCAGTACTTC. Translating gives CASMNRGFSYEQYF.

V gene TRBV29-1 combines with J gene TRBJ2-4; possibly TRBD2 for D (5 bases). The V end lost 6 bases, the J end lost 3 bases, and 15 bases lay between the germline ends. CDR3 length: 14 amino acids. Germline assignment: CDR1 SQVTM and CDR2 ANQGSEA. The CDR3 region is CSVEERGGKNIQYF. The CDR3 coding sequence is TGCAGCGTGGAGGAACGAGGTGGCAAAAACATTCAGTACTTC. Variable domain in full (rest from reference TRBV29-1 and TRBJ2-4): SAVISQKPSRDICQRGTSLTIQCQVDSQVTMMFWYRQQPGQSLTLIATANQGSEATYESGFVIDKFPISRPNLTFSTLTVSNMSPEDSSIYLCSVEERGGKNIQYFGAGTRLSVL.

The CDR3 DNA reads TGTGCCAGCAGTCCCAGGAGCGGGAGCTCCTACAATGAGCAGTTCTTC. This translates into CASSPRSGSSYNEQFF. The rearrangement links TRBV6-5 to TRBJ2-1; TRBD2 matches 8 bases. Germline trimming cut 5 bases from V and 0 bases from J; bases unmatched to any gene: 6. The CDR3 runs 16 residues. Looked up from germline, CDR1 is MNHEY and CDR2 is SVGAGI.

The rearrangement joins TRBV6-5 to TRBJ1-1; D call uncertain. The CDR3 is 14 amino acids. V dropped 2 bases and J dropped 1 base, with 8 bases sitting between them. CDR1 is MNHEY, CDR2 SVGAGI, per germline. In nucleotides, the CDR3 is TGTGCCAGCAGTTACACAGAATCGAACACTGAAGCTTTCTTT. It yields the protein CASSYTESNTEAFF.

The V and J genes are TRBV20-1 and TRBJ1-5; D might be TRBD1 (6 bases). The CDR3 spans 18 residues. Germline-derived CDR1 and CDR2 are DFQATT and SNEGSKA (reference sequence). Trimming pared 6 bases from V and 4 bases from J, leaving 28 bases between. CDR3 residues: CSATPTGTSWRLNQPQHF. CDR3 nucleotides: TGCAGTGCCACACCGACTGGGACATCCTGGAGGTTGAATCAGCCCCAGCATTTT.

The V and J genes are TRBV6-5 and TRBJ1-5, with 7 nucleotides matching TRBD1. This CDR3 comprises 15 residues. Germline-derived CDR1 and CDR2 are MNHEY and SVGAGI. J lost 5 bases, V lost 5 bases, and 9 bases had no gene match. Here the CDR3 DNA reads TGTGCCAGCAGTACGAGACAGGGACGCGATCAGCCCCAGCATTTT. Its protein product is CASSTRQGRDQPQHF.

In this sample, this clonotype turned up a few times. The rearrangement joins TRBV7-9 to TRBJ2-7, with unresolved D. The DNA end is more similar to TRBJ2-5, so the J call may be wrong. This CDR3 contains 12 residues. Per germline, CDR1 SEHNR and CDR2 FQNEAQ (reference sequence). CDR3 sequence: CASSGRLETQYF. The CDR3 DNA reads as TGTGCCAGCAGCGGACGGTTGGAGACCCAGTACTTC.

The genes are TRBV5-6 and TRBJ2-5, with 7 bases lining up with TRBD2. Per germline, CDR1 SGHDT and CDR2 YYEEEE. The CDR3 consists of 15 residues. The V gene end was trimmed by 2 bases and the J gene end by 2 bases; junction bases not matched to a gene: 6. The CDR3 region is CASSFGGLGQETQYF. Written as DNA, the CDR3 is TGTGCCAGCAGCTTCGGGGGGTTGGGTCAAGAGACCCAGTACTTC.

This chain links TRBV27 with TRBJ2-6; D possibly corresponds to TRBD1 (5 bases). The germline V gene encodes CDR1 MNHEY and CDR2 SMNVEV (reference sequence). V dropped 7 bases and J dropped 4 bases, with 11 bases sitting between them. The CDR3 spans 14 residues. The CDR3 here is CASKPGSGANVLTF. DNA of the CDR3: TGTGCCAGCAAACCAGGGTCCGGGGCCAACGTCCTGACTTTC.

A few counts support this clonotype. This chain connects TRBV7-6 to TRBJ2-7, with a tentative D call TRBD1 (6 bases). Germline V lookup: CDR1 SGHVS, CDR2 FNYEAQ. The V end lost 5 bases, the J end lost 3 bases, and 14 bases lay between the germline ends. This CDR3 is built from 14 residues. The CDR3 DNA is TGTGCCAGCAGCAGGGGGACGGTTGACTACGAGCAGTACTTC. Translating gives CASSRGTVDYEQYF.

The chain links TRBV27 to TRBJ2-7; 10 nucleotides align to TRBD1. Germline assignment: CDR1 MNHEY and CDR2 SMNVEV (reference sequence). This CDR3 contains 17 residues. J lost 2 bases, V lost 4 bases, and 11 bases had no gene match. CDR3 bases: TGTGCCAGCAGTTCGATGGGGGGACAGGGGAACCCCTACGAGCAGTACTTC. Its translation is CASSSMGGQGNPYEQYF.